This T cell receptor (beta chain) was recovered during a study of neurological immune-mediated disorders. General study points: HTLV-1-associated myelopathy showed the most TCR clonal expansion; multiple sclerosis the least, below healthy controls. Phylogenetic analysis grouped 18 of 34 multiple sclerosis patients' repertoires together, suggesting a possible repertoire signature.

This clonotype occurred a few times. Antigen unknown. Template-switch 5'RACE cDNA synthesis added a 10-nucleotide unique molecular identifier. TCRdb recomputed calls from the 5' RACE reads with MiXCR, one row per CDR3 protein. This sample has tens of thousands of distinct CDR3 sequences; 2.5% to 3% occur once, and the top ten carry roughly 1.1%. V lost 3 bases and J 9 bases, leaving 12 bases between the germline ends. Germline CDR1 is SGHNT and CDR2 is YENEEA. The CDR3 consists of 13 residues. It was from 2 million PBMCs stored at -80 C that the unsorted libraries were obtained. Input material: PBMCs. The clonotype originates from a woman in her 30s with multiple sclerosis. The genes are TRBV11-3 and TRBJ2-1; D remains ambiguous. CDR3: CASSLDIVGEQFF. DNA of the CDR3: TGTGCCAGCAGCTTGGATATAGTAGGTGAGCAGTTCTTC.